This entry lists 9 T cell receptor beta chains sequenced from one sample in a study of radiotherapy plus CTLA-4 blockade in lung cancer. Produced via immunoSEQ multiplex PCR; TCRdb's table is partial and in-frame only. Of roughly 50,000 clones in the sample, 76% are singletons; the top ten hold more than 9.5%. Source: peripheral blood, taken from a patient treated with radiotherapy plus ipilimumab. The receptors originated from a human donor with non-small cell lung cancer who had stable disease on radiotherapy plus ipilimumab.

The rearrangement links TRBV11-2 to TRBJ2-7; 7 nucleotides align to TRBD1. CDR3 size: 13 residues. V trimming: 4 bases; J trimming: 2 bases; junction bases outside the gene matches: 2. Germline CDR1 reads SGHAT; CDR2 reads FQNNGV. The CDR3 here is CASSWGTAYEQYF. In DNA, the CDR3 is TGTGCCAGCAGCTGGGGGACAGCCTACGAGCAGTACTTC. Full variable domain (outside the CDR3, taken from reference TRBV11-2 and TRBJ2-7): EAGVAQSPRYKIIEKRQSVAFWCNPISGHATLYWYQQILGQGPKLLIQFQNNGVVDDSQLPKDRFSAERLKGVDSTLKIQPAKLEDSAVYLCASSWGTAYEQYFGPGTRLTVT.

This clone was seen a few times. V is TRBV7-2 and J is TRBJ2-7; perhaps D is TRBD1 or TRBD2 (6 bases each). The germline V gene has CDR1 SGHTA and CDR2 FQGNSA. Trimming took 2 bases from V and 4 from J, leaving 12 bases between them. CDR3 length: 14 amino acids. CDR3 sequence (DNA): TGTGCCAGCAGCTTAATGGGGGGCCGGTACGAGCAGTACTTC. Translation: CASSLMGGRYEQYF. Full variable domain (remainder filled in from reference TRBV7-2 and TRBJ2-7): GAGVSQSPSNKVTEKGKDVELRCDPISGHTALYWYRQSLGQGLEFLIYFQGNSAPDKSGLPSDRFSAERTGGSVSTLTIQRTQQEDSAVYLCASSLMGGRYEQYFGPGTRLTVT.

The chain employs TRBV11-3 and TRBJ1-1; 8 nucleotides match TRBD1. The CDR3 loop spans 15 amino acids. Germline CDR1 and CDR2: SGHNT and YENEEA. The V and J ends lost 1 base and 0 bases, in that order; junction bases with no gene match: 1. The CDR3 region has the DNA TGTGCCAGCAGCTTAGGCAGGGGGCTGAACACTGAAGCTTTCTTT. Translation gives CASSLGRGLNTEAFF. The full variable domain, rest sourced from reference TRBV11-3 and TRBJ1-1, is EAGVVQSPRYKIIEKKQPVAFWCNPISGHNTLYWYLQNLGQGPELLIRYENEEAVDDSQLPKDRFSAERLKGVDSTLKIQPAELGDSAVYLCASSLGRGLNTEAFFGQGTRLTVV.

This clone was seen once. The rearrangement links TRBV19 to TRBJ1-2, with D possibly being TRBD1 (5 bases). CDR1 and CDR2 from the germline V gene are LNHDA and SQIVND (reference sequence). With 1 base removed from V and 7 bases from J, the gap between germline ends came to 16 bases. This CDR3 comprises 15 residues. CDR3: CASSIGDGGSLGYTF. The CDR3, as DNA: TGTGCCAGTAGTATAGGCGACGGGGGTAGTCTTGGCTACACCTTC.

V gene TRBV19 combines with J gene TRBJ1-1; 10 nucleotides match TRBD1. Germline V CDR1 and CDR2: LNHDA, SQIVND (reference sequence). The length of the CDR3 is 17 residues. Trimming took 7 bases from V and 3 from J; bases not matched to a gene: 14. The CDR3 coding sequence is TGTGCCAGTACCCTGACCGGGGGACAGGGGTTTTACACTGAAGCTTTCTTT. It is translated as CASTLTGGQGFYTEAFF.

The chain employs TRBV28 and TRBJ2-4; perhaps TRBD1 as D (7 bases). Germline assignment: CDR1 MDHEN and CDR2 SYDVKM. This CDR3 comprises 15 residues. The V and J ends lost 4 bases and 7 bases respectively, with 17 bases between them. DNA for the CDR3: TGTGCCAGCAGTTCGGGGGCGGGGACAGTGAACATTCAGTACTTC. Amino acids: CASSSGAGTVNIQYF.

This rearrangement joins TRBV4-1 to TRBJ2-7; weak D call: TRBD1 (5 bases). Deletions cut 1 base from V and 2 bases from J, with 15 bases between. Germline assignment: CDR1 MGHRA and CDR2 YSYEKL. The CDR3 consists of 16 residues. The CDR3 here is CASSQGGEQATYEQYF. CDR3 sequence (DNA): TGCGCCAGCAGCCAAGGAGGAGAACAGGCGACCTACGAGCAGTACTTC.

The chain is built from TRBV7-2 and TRBJ1-2; no definite D call. Looked up from germline, CDR1 is SGHTA and CDR2 is FQGNSA. This CDR3 spans 13 amino acids. V was cut by 6 bases and J by 1 base, with 9 bases left in between. CDR3 nucleotides: TGTGCCAGCAGACTCAGAATTAACTATGGCTACACCTTC. Protein sequence: CASRLRINYGYTF.

The chain recombines TRBV27 with TRBJ1-5; D is possibly TRBD1 (5 bases). The ends were cut back, 7 bases at V and 0 bases at J, with 16 bases in the middle. The length of the CDR3 is 16 residues. From germline, CDR1 is MNHEY and CDR2 SMNVEV (reference sequence). CDR3 sequence reads: CASKDMKTYSNQPQHF. The CDR3 DNA reads TGTGCCAGCAAGGACATGAAAACGTATAGCAATCAGCCCCAGCATTTT.